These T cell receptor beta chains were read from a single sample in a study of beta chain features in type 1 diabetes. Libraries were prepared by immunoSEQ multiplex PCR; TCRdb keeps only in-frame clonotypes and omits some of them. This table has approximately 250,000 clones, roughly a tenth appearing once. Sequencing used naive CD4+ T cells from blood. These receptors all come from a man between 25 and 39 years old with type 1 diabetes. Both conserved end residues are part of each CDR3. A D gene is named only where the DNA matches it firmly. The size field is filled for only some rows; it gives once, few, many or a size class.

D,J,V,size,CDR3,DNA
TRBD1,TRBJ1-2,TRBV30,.,CAWAGGAFGYTF,TGTGCCTGGGCAGGGGGCGCTTTTGGCTACACCTTC
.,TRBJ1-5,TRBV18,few,CASPQGMTGKVNQPQHF,TGTGCCAGCCCCCAGGGTATGACAGGAAAAGTCAATCAGCCCCAGCATTTT
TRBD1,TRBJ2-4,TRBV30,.,CAWGQGASVQYF,TGTGCCTGGGGTCAGGGGGCCTCTGTTCAGTACTTC
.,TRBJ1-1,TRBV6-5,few,CASSPPGGRATEAFF,TGTGCCAGCAGTCCCCCAGGTGGCAGGGCCACTGAAGCTTTCTTT
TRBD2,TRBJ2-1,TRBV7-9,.,CASSQLVSSGYNEQFF,TGTGCCAGCAGCCAACTGGTGTCTAGCGGGTACAATGAGCAGTTCTTC
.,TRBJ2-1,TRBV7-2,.,CASSFLSSYNEQFF,TGTGCCAGCAGCTTCCTGAGCTCCTACAATGAGCAGTTCTTC
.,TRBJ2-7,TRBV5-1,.,CASSGQDVSYEQYF,TGCGCCAGCAGCGGTCAGGATGTATCCTACGAGCAGTACTTC
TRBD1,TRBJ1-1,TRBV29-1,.,CSVEWGQGRTEAFF,TGCAGCGTCGAGTGGGGACAGGGTAGGACTGAAGCTTTCTTT
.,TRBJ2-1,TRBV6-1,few,CASSAQGGSYNEQFF,TGTGCCAGCAGTGCCCAGGGGGGCTCCTACAATGAGCAGTTCTTC
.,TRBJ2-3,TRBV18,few,CASSQGPGDTQYF,TGTGCCAGCTCACAAGGCCCAGGGGATACGCAGTATTTT
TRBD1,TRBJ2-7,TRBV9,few,CASSVGDRGPYEQYF,TGTGCCAGCAGCGTAGGGGACAGGGGGCCCTACGAGCAGTACTTC
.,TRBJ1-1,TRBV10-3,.,CAITQGFLNTEAFF,TGTGCCATCACTCAGGGATTTTTGAACACTGAAGCTTTCTTT
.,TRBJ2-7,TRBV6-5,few,CASSLDRSSSYEQYF,TGTGCCAGCAGCCTCGACAGGTCGAGCTCCTACGAGCAGTACTTC
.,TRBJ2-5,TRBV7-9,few,CASSWLETGAEYF,TGTGCCAGCAGCTGGTTAGAGACAGGTGCGGAGTACTTC
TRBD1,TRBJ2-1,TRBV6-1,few,CASTQGDEQFF,TGTGCCAGCACCCAGGGGGATGAGCAGTTCTTC
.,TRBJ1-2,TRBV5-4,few,CASSLGILGHNYGYTF,TGTGCCAGCAGCTTGGGGATTCTGGGGCACAACTATGGCTACACCTTC
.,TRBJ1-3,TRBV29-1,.,CSVVPGGNTIYF,TGCAGCGTTGTCCCAGGAGGAAACACCATATATTTT
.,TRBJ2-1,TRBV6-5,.,CASRAPGGDEQFF,TGTGCCAGCAGGGCTCCGGGTGGAGATGAGCAGTTCTTC
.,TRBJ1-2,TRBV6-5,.,CASKEGRDYGYTF,TGTGCCAGCAAGGAGGGGAGGGACTATGGCTACACCTTC
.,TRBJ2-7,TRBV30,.,CAWSLRLSSYEQYF,TGTGCCTGGAGTCTCCGACTGAGCTCCTACGAGCAGTACTTC
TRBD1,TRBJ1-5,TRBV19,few,CASYTRGPGQPQHF,TGTGCCAGTTACACGAGGGGGCCGGGTCAGCCCCAGCATTTT
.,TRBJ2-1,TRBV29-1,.,CSVETESHYNEQFF,TGCAGCGTTGAGACAGAGTCCCACTACAATGAGCAGTTCTTC
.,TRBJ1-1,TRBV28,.,CASSLGDRLTKNTEAFF,TGTGCCAGCAGTTTGGGAGATCGATTGACGAAGAACACTGAAGCTTTCTTT
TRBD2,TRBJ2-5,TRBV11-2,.,CASSFLGGVEGETQYF,TGTGCCAGCAGCTTCCTCGGGGGGGTCGAGGGGGAGACCCAGTACTTC
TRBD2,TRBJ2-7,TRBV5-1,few,CASSPGGTYEQYF,TGCGCCAGCAGCCCCGGGGGGACTTACGAGCAGTACTTC
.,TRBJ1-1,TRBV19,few,CASREQGQATEAFF,TGTGCCAGTAGGGAACAGGGTCAGGCCACTGAAGCTTTCTTT
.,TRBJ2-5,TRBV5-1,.,CASNGGDQETQYF,TGCGCCAGCAATGGCGGGGACCAAGAGACCCAGTACTTC
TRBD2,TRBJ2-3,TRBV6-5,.,CASRTSGSTDTQYF,TGTGCCAGCAGGACTAGCGGGAGCACAGATACGCAGTATTTT
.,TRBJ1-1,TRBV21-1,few,CASSKEDRGSMNTEAFF,TGTGCCAGCAGCAAAGAAGACAGGGGAAGCATGAACACTGAAGCTTTCTTT
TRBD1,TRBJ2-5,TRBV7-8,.,CASSVRTGELETQYF,TGTGCCAGCAGCGTGCGGACAGGGGAGCTGGAGACCCAGTACTTC
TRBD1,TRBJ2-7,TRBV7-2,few,CASSSRGTVPGEQYF,TGTGCCAGCAGCTCTAGGGGGACAGTTCCGGGGGAGCAGTACTTC
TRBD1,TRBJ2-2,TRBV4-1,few,CASRDRVLTGELFF,TGCGCCAGCCGGGACAGGGTTTTAACCGGGGAGCTGTTTTTT
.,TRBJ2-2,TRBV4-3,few,CASSQASLATVNTGELFF,TGCGCCAGCAGCCAGGCCTCCTTAGCAACTGTCAACACCGGGGAGCTGTTTTTT
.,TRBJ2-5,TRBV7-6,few,CASSRGTVRETQYF,TGTGCCAGCAGCCGCGGGACGGTGAGAGAGACCCAGTACTTC
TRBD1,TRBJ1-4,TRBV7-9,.,CASSLGTGANEKLFF,TGTGCCAGCAGCTTGGGGACAGGGGCTAATGAAAAACTGTTTTTT
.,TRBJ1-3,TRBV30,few,CAWAAGAGNTIYF,TGTGCCTGGGCAGCAGGGGCTGGAAACACCATATATTTT
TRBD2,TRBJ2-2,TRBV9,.,CASSVVPRGANTGELFF,TGTGCCAGCAGCGTAGTCCCTCGGGGGGCGAACACCGGGGAGCTGTTTTTT
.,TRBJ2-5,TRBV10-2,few,CATNSGARETQYF,TGCGCCACCAATTCAGGGGCCCGGGAGACCCAGTACTTC
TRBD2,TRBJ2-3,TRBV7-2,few,CASSRRGTSTDTQYF,TGTGCCAGCAGCCGGCGGGGGACGAGCACAGATACGCAGTATTTT
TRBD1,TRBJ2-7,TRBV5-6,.,CASSYRTGDEQYF,TGTGCCAGCAGCTACCGGACAGGGGACGAGCAGTACTTC
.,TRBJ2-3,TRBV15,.,CATSRDSLGGTDTQYF,TGTGCCACCAGCAGAGATTCCTTAGGAGGGACAGATACGCAGTATTTT
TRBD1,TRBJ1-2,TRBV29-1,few,CSVGRTGATYYGYTF,TGCAGCGTTGGAAGGACAGGGGCCACCTACTATGGCTACACCTTC
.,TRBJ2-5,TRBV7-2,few,CASSVRARGETQYF,TGTGCCAGCAGCGTCAGGGCAAGAGGAGAGACCCAGTACTTC
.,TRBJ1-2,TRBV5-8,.,CASSLVPGIYGYTF,TGTGCCAGCAGCTTGGTTCCAGGGATCTATGGCTACACCTTC
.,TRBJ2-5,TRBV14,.,CASSRWGRQETQYF,TGTGCCAGCAGCAGGTGGGGGCGTCAAGAGACCCAGTACTTC
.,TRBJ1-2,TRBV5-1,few,CASSLELGNDGYTF,TGCGCCAGCAGCTTGGAACTAGGGAATGATGGCTACACCTTC